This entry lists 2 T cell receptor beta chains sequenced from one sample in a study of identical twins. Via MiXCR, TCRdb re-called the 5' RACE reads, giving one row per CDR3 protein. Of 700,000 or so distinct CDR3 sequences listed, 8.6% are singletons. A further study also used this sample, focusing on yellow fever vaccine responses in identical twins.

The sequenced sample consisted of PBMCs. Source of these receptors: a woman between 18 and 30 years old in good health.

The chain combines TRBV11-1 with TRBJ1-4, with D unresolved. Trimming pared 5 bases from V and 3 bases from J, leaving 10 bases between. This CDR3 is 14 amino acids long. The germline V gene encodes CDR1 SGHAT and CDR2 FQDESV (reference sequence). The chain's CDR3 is CASSPTSANEKLFF. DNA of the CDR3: TGTGCCAGCAGCCCGACATCGGCTAATGAAAAACTGTTTTTT.

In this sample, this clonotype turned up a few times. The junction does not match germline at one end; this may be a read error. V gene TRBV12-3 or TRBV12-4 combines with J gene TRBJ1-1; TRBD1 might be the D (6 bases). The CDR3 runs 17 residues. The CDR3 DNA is TGTGCCACCAGTCCAGGGGACATAGGTTTTCTTATCGCTGAAGCTTTCTTT. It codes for CATSPGDIGFLIAEAFF.